The 11 T cell receptor beta chains in this list originate from one sample, sequenced in a study of radiotherapy plus CTLA-4 blockade in lung cancer. Here immunoSEQ multiplex PCR was the method, and the copy in TCRdb shows in-frame clones only, minus some. Here the sample spans 95,000 to 150,000 clones, approximately 90% being singletons. Specimen: peripheral blood, collected from a patient treated with radiotherapy plus ipilimumab. Receptors were obtained from a human donor with non-small cell lung cancer that progressed on radiotherapy plus ipilimumab.

This clone was recorded once. V gene TRBV15 combines with J gene TRBJ1-2, with 7 bases aligning to TRBD1. This CDR3 is 16 amino acids long. The ends lost 1 base at V and 2 bases at J; junction bases unmatched: 7. CDR1 is LNHNV and CDR2 is YYDKDF in the germline V gene (reference sequence). CDR3 DNA: TGTGCCACCAGCAGAGCGGCCGGGACAGTAAACTATGGCTACACCTTC. Translated, it gives CATSRAAGTVNYGYTF.

The chain carries TRBV30 and TRBJ1-2, with no clear D. Germline V gives CDR1 GTSNPN, CDR2 SVGIG (reference sequence). This CDR3 has 15 residues. Trimming took 4 bases from V and 4 from J, leaving 19 bases between them. The CDR3 loop is CAWNRRTAMPYGYTF. In DNA form, the CDR3 reads TGTGCCTGGAATAGAAGGACCGCTATGCCCTATGGCTACACCTTC.

The chain employs TRBV27 and TRBJ1-2; TRBD1 matches at 7 bases. Losses at the gene ends were 8 bases for V and 3 bases for J; bases not matched to a gene: 6. Germline V gives CDR1 MNHEY, CDR2 SMNVEV (reference sequence). This CDR3 is built from 13 residues. Here the CDR3 reads CASRSGGYYGYTF. CDR3 sequence (DNA): TGTGCCAGCCGATCAGGGGGTTACTATGGCTACACCTTC.

The gene calls are TRBV6-1 and TRBJ1-2; possible D gene TRBD1, 5 bases. This CDR3 comprises 14 residues. With 6 bases removed from V and 7 bases from J, the gap between germline ends came to 18 bases. Germline values: CDR1 MNHNS, CDR2 SASEGT. The CDR3 DNA sequence: TGTGCCAGCAGCGGGCGGGACGGACTTGGTGGCTACACCTTC. Translation gives CASSGRDGLGGYTF.

The chain has TRBV2 and TRBJ2-7; no reliable D call. The CDR3 runs 14 residues. CDR1 and CDR2 from the germline V gene are SNHLY and FYNNEI. Trimming removed 0 bases at V and 6 bases at J, with 12 bases between. The CDR3 loop reads CASSEAGFLFEQYF. In DNA, the CDR3 is TGTGCCAGCAGTGAAGCCGGTTTTCTCTTCGAGCAGTACTTC.

The chain uses TRBV7-2 and TRBJ2-1; TRBD2 might be the D (7 bases). Germline CDR1 is SGHTA and CDR2 is FQGNSA. Trimming removed 4 bases from V and 7 bases from J, with 20 bases in between. The CDR3 spans 16 residues. The CDR3 protein is CASSSRGGGGGNEQFF. The CDR3 DNA sequence: TGTGCCAGCAGCTCCCGAGGGGGAGGGGGGGGAAATGAGCAGTTCTTC.

This clone was counted a few times. The chain employs TRBV6-1 and TRBJ2-2, with 7 bases that match TRBD2. V was pared by 4 bases and J by 4 bases, with 9 bases of the junction left unmatched. The CDR3 totals 16 residues. Germline CDR1 is MNHNS and CDR2 is SASEGT. CDR3 protein: CASSGRAGTGTGELFF. DNA of the CDR3: TGTGCCAGCAGTGGGAGAGCGGGAACGGGCACCGGGGAGCTGTTTTTT.

The chain employs TRBV7-2 and TRBJ1-2, with unresolved D. Germline CDR1 SGHTA, CDR2 FQGNSA. V lost 2 bases and J 8 bases, leaving 18 bases between the germline ends. The CDR3 contains 15 residues. The DNA for the CDR3 is TGTGCCAGCAGCTTAAGCCCTGCCCGGTTCGTGGGCTACACCTTC. Translated, it gives CASSLSPARFVGYTF.

J is TRBJ2-1 and V is TRBV25-1; D is unclear. This CDR3 spans 12 amino acids. The germline V and J ends were trimmed by 7 bases and 15 bases, with 19 bases remaining between them. In germline, CDR1 is MGHDK, CDR2 SYGVNS. The CDR3 here is CASTPLLGPRFF. CDR3 bases: TGTGCCAGCACCCCTTTACTGGGTCCCAGGTTCTTC.

V gene TRBV19 combines with J gene TRBJ2-7, with D perhaps TRBD2 (5 bases). V was cut by 5 bases and J by 2 bases, with 13 bases left in between. CDR3 length equals 14 residues. Germline V gene lookup returns CDR1 LNHDA and CDR2 SQIVND (reference sequence). CDR3 in DNA: TGTGCCAGTAGTCCCCCGGGAATCCCCTACGAGCAGTACTTC. Protein sequence: CASSPPGIPYEQYF.

The chain combines TRBV19 with TRBJ2-2; the match to TRBD2 covers 9 bases. V trimming: 0 bases; J trimming: 6 bases; junction bases outside the gene matches: 2. From germline, CDR1 is LNHDA and CDR2 SQIVND (reference sequence). The CDR3 has 15 residues. CDR3: CASSIELAGAGELFF. The CDR3 DNA follows: TGTGCCAGTAGTATAGAACTAGCGGGCGCCGGGGAGCTGTTTTTT.